This is a list of T cell receptor beta chains from one sample in a study of tumor-infiltrating lymphocytes in localized non-small cell lung cancer. Profiled with immunoSEQ multiplex PCR; TCRdb holds only in-frame clones, not every one. The sample lists about 16,000 clones, over 55% occurring once. Sequencing input: lung tumor tissue. The receptor set was obtained from a human donor with non-small cell lung cancer. CDR3s include the opening cysteine and the closing phenylalanine or tryptophan. D genes are given only for firm matches. A clone size is listed for some rows: how often the clone was seen (once, few, many), or a class if it is expanded.

>TRBJ2-5|NA|TRBV5-1|15|NA
TGCGCCAGCAGCTTAGCAGGACAGCCACGGGAGACCCAGTACTTC
CASSLAGQPRETQYF
>TRBJ1-1|NA|TRBV5-5|14|NA
TGTGCCAGCAAGAAAATGGGGGTGAACACTGAAGCTTTCTTT
CASKKMGVNTEAFF
>TRBJ2-6|NA|TRBV27|16|NA
TGTGCCAGCAGTTTCGCTTATCACTCTGGGGCCAACGTCCTGACTTTC
CASSFAYHSGANVLTF
>TRBJ1-5|NA|TRBV18|14|NA
TGTGCCAGCTCACCCAGGGGAGGCAATCAGCCCCAGCATTTT
CASSPRGGNQPQHF
>TRBJ1-4|medium-sized|TRBV18|21|TRBD1
TGTGCCAGCTCATTCGGTTCACCGGGACAGACTTATTTTGCGGCTAATGAAAAACTGTTTTTT
CASSFGSPGQTYFAANEKLFF
>TRBJ2-7|NA|TRBV5-1|15|NA
TGCGCCAGCAGCTTGGATCTAGGGGCCTCCTACGAGCAGTACTTC
CASSLDLGASYEQYF
>TRBJ2-1|NA|TRBV10-2|15|NA
TGCGCCAGCAGTGAGAGGGGTGGGCCCTACAATGAGCAGTTCTTC
CASSERGGPYNEQFF
>TRBJ2-5|NA|TRBV19|14|NA
TGTGCCAGTAGTATCTCAGGGGTGGAAGAGACCCAGTACTTC
CASSISGVEETQYF
>TRBJ1-2|NA|TRBV6-4|16|NA
TGTGCCAGCAGAGACTCCTCCGCAGCCCGTAACGGAGGCTACACCTTC
CASRDSSAARNGGYTF
>TRBJ2-1|once|TRBV9|16|TRBD2
TGTGCCAGCAGCGCCCAATGGGAGGGAAGGGGCGGTGAGCAGTTCTTC
CASSAQWEGRGGEQFF
>TRBJ1-1|NA|TRBV29-1|12|NA
TGCAGCATCCGCCAGCGAGGACATGAAGCTTTCTTT
CSIRQRGHEAFF
>TRBJ2-7|NA|TRBV29-1|13|TRBD1
TGCAGCGTTGATGGACAGGGTAGTATTCGTCAGTACTTC
CSVDGQGSIRQYF
>TRBJ1-1|NA|TRBV10-3|12|NA
TGTGCCATCAGACACCTGAACACTGAAGCTTTCTTT
CAIRHLNTEAFF
>TRBJ1-4|once|TRBV6-6|13|TRBD1
TGTGCCAGCAGGGGACAGGGTCGAGAAAAACTGTTTTTT
CASRGQGREKLFF
>TRBJ1-6|few|TRBV4-1|12|NA
TGCGCCAGCAGCCAAGATCCAGGGCTTCCCCACTTT
CASSQDPGLPHF
>TRBJ2-7|NA|TRBV19|16|TRBD1
TGTGCCAGTAGTGACCTCCCCCGGGACAGTCCCTACGAGCAGTACTTC
CASSDLPRDSPYEQYF
>TRBJ1-2|few|TRBV5-5|14|TRBD1
TGTGCCAGCAGTCCGGATGCGACAGGGGATGGCTACACCTTC
CASSPDATGDGYTF
>TRBJ2-1|NA|TRBV7-2|15|TRBD1
TGTGCCAGCAGCTTTCAAGGGGGCACCTACAATGAGCAGTTCTTC
CASSFQGGTYNEQFF
>TRBJ1-1|few|TRBV2|13|NA
TGTGCCAGCAGTGAACACCCTAACACTGAAGCTTTCTTT
CASSEHPNTEAFF
>TRBJ2-7|NA|TRBV5-1|16|TRBD2
TGCGCCAGCAGCGTGATCCTAGCGGGGGGACCCTACGAGCAGTACTTC
CASSVILAGGPYEQYF
>TRBJ2-7|NA|TRBV5-6|13|NA
TGTGCCAGCAGCTGGGGACGGCTAGACGAGCAGTACTTC
CASSWGRLDEQYF
>TRBJ2-1|NA|TRBV7-9|13|TRBD2
TGTGCCAGCAGCTCGGGACTAGCGGGGGGGCAGTTCTTC
CASSSGLAGGQFF
>TRBJ1-4|NA|TRBV28|14|NA
TGTGCCAGCAGGAAGGGGCTCATTAATGAAAAACTGTTTTTT
CASRKGLINEKLFF
>TRBJ2-7|few|TRBV27|14|NA
TGTGCCAGCAGTGTCTGGGCATCCCCCTACGAGCAGTACTTC
CASSVWASPYEQYF
>TRBJ1-3|medium-sized|TRBV5-1|15|NA
TGCGCCAGCAGCCGAGACAGGTTCTCTGGAAACACCATATATTTT
CASSRDRFSGNTIYF
>TRBJ2-7|NA|TRBV27|15|TRBD2
TGTGCCAGCAGTACACTAGCGGGGTATTCCTACGAGCAGTACTTC
CASSTLAGYSYEQYF
>TRBJ1-4|NA|TRBV29-1|13|NA
TGCAGCGTTGGGCGGGGGGGAGGTGAAAAACTGTTTTTT
CSVGRGGGEKLFF
>TRBJ1-1|NA|TRBV7-3|13|NA
TGTGCCAGCAGCTTAGGGCAGGGGACTGAAGCTTTCTTT
CASSLGQGTEAFF
>TRBJ1-1|NA|TRBV6-6|14|NA
TGTGCCAGCACCCCCCCAGGGTCATTTCCTGAAGCTTTCTTT
CASTPPGSFPEAFF
>TRBJ2-5|NA|TRBV7-2|13|NA
TGTGCCAGCAGCTCGCTCTTAACCCCGACCCAGTACTTC
CASSSLLTPTQYF
>TRBJ1-2|NA|TRBV7-9|15|NA
TGTGCCAGCAGCTTAAACTCTTTTGCTGAGAATGGCTACACCTTC
CASSLNSFAENGYTF
>TRBJ1-1|NA|TRBV13|13|NA
TGTGCCAGCAGGACCCGCGTGAACACTGAAGCTTTCTTT
CASRTRVNTEAFF
>TRBJ2-7|NA|TRBV5-1|15|TRBD2
TGCGCCAGCAGGAGGACTAGCGGGAACAACTACGAGCAGTACTTC
CASRRTSGNNYEQYF
>TRBJ1-2|NA|TRBV7-2|14|NA
TGTGCCAGCACTCTAGACGGGGGGGCGCGCGGCTACACCTTC
CASTLDGGARGYTF
>TRBJ2-3|NA|TRBV5-1|16|TRBD1
TGCGCCAGCAGCATCAGCGGGACAGGGGCCACAGATACGCAGTATTTT
CASSISGTGATDTQYF
>TRBJ2-1|NA|TRBV7-2|14|TRBD1
TGTGCCAGCAGCCTCGGACAGGTCTACAATGAGCAGTTCTTC
CASSLGQVYNEQFF
>TRBJ2-3|NA|TRBV29-1|13|TRBD1
TGCAGCGCCGACAGGGATAAGACAGATACGCAGTATTTT
CSADRDKTDTQYF
>TRBJ2-3|NA|TRBV5-4|17|TRBD2
TGTGCCAGCAGCTTTCCCAGGAGCGGGGGTTCCGGAGATACGCAGTATTTT
CASSFPRSGGSGDTQYF
>TRBJ1-5|NA|TRBV6-6|13|NA
TGTGCCAGCAGTTACGGGACAAATCAGCCCCAGCATTTT
CASSYGTNQPQHF
>TRBJ2-3|NA|TRBV6-6|14|TRBD2
TGTGCCAGCAGTTTAGCGGGAGAGACAGATACGCAGTATTTT
CASSLAGETDTQYF
>TRBJ1-2|NA|TRBV7-6|17|TRBD1
TGTGCCAGCAGCTTACGACAGGGGCCGCCCCCGCTTAGTGGCTACACCTTC
CASSLRQGPPPLSGYTF
>TRBJ1-1|few|TRBV11-2|15|NA
TGTGCCAGCAGCCTTGGGGGAATGGGGTGGACTGAAGCTTTCTTT
CASSLGGMGWTEAFF
>TRBJ2-7|NA|TRBV4-1|12|NA
TGCGCCAGCAGCCAAAGAGACGGGGAGCAGTACTTC
CASSQRDGEQYF
>TRBJ1-1|NA|TRBV6-1|12|NA
TGTGCCAGCCGGACGGTGAACACTGAAGCTTTCTTT
CASRTVNTEAFF
>TRBJ2-1|NA|TRBV28|17|TRBD2
TGTGCCAGCAGCCCAGGGAGTCTAGCGGAAATCTACAATGAGCAGTTCTTC
CASSPGSLAEIYNEQFF
>TRBJ1-1|few|TRBV5-1|12|NA
TGCGCCAGCAGCTTTCGGCTCACTGAAGCTTTCTTT
CASSFRLTEAFF
>TRBJ2-1|NA|TRBV10-1|13|NA
TGCGCCAGCAGTGAGACAGGTTACAATGAGCAGTTCTTC
CASSETGYNEQFF
>TRBJ2-1|NA|TRBV9|12|TRBD1
TGTGCCAGCAGCTCAACAGGGGGTGAGCAGTTCTTC
CASSSTGGEQFF
>TRBJ2-5|NA|TRBV11-2|16|NA
TGTGCCAGCAGCTTAGTGGGGGCGGGGAACCAAGAGACCCAGTACTTC
CASSLVGAGNQETQYF
>TRBJ1-2|NA|TRBV27|15|NA
TGTGCCAGCAAAAAGGACCAAACCGATAACTATGGCTACACCTTC
CASKKDQTDNYGYTF
>TRBJ2-7|once|TRBV5-5|14|NA
TGTGCCAGCAGCCTAGGGACGGGGGTCTGGGAGCAGTACTTC
CASSLGTGVWEQYF
>TRBJ2-1|NA|TRBV7-6|14|NA
TGTGCCAGCAGCTCCCCTTTGGACCCCCGCGAACAGTTCTTC
CASSSPLDPREQFF
>TRBJ2-7|NA|TRBV11-3|15|TRBD1
TGTGCCAGCAGCTTAGAGGGCCACAGGGGCTACGAGCAGTACTTC
CASSLEGHRGYEQYF
>TRBJ2-3|NA|TRBV29-1|10|NA
TGCAGCGTTGAGACAGATACGCAGTATTTT
CSVETDTQYF
>TRBJ2-5|NA|TRBV9|16|TRBD2
TGTGCCAGCAGCGTCGGACTAGCGGGAGAAGGAGAGACCCAGTACTTC
CASSVGLAGEGETQYF
>TRBJ1-4|NA|TRBV28|16|TRBD1
TGTGCCAGCAGCCTATACCGGGACAGCAAAAATGAAAAACTGTTTTTT
CASSLYRDSKNEKLFF